This entry describes one T cell receptor (beta chain). This specimen belongs to a study of control samples from healthy donors and cancer patients. The repertoire was sequenced with immunoSEQ multiplex PCR; TCRdb's copy has only in-frame clones and lacks some. In the table there are some 71,000 clones, about nine tenths of which are singletons. This TCR derives from a woman between 50 and 59 years old with colorectal cancer. The sample comprised PBMCs.

CDR3 sequence: CASSPEAGRGNTIYF. The CDR3 DNA follows: TGTGCCAGCAGCCCAGAGGCGGGCCGTGGAAACACCATATATTTT. V and J are TRBV7-8 and TRBJ1-3; D gene uncertain. This CDR3 comprises 15 residues. Germline V lookup: CDR1 SGHVS, CDR2 FQNEAQ. V lost 5 bases and J 3 bases, leaving 14 bases between the germline ends.